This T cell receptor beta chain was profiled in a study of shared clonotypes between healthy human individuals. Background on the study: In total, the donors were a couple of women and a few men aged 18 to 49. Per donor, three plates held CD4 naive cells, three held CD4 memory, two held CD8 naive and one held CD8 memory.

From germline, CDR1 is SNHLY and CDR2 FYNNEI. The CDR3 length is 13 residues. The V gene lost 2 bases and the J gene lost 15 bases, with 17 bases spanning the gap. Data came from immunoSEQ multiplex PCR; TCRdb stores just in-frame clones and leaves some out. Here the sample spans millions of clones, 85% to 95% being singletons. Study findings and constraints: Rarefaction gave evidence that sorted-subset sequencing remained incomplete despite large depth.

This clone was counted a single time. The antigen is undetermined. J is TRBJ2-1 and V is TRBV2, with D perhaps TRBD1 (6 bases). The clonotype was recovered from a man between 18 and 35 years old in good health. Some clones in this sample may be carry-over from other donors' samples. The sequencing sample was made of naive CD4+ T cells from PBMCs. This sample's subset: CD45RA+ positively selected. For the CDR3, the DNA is TGTGCCAGCAGTGAATGGCCGCTAGGGGGTCGGTTCTTC. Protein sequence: CASSEWPLGGRFF.